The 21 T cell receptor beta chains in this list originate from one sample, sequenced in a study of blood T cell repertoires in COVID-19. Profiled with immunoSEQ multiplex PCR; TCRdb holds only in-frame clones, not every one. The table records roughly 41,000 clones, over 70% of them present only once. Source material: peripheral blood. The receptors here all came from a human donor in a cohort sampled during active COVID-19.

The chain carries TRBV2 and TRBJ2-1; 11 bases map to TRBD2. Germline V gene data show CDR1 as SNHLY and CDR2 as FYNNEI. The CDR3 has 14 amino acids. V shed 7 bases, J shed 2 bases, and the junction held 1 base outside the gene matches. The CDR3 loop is CASTGLAAYNEQFF. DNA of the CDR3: TGTGCCAGCACGGGACTAGCGGCCTACAATGAGCAGTTCTTC. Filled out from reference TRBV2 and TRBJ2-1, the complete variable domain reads EPEVTQTPSHQVTQMGQEVILRCVPISNHLYFYWYRQILGQKVEFLVSFYNNEISEKSEIFDDQFSVERPDGSNFTLKIRSTKLEDSAMYFCASTGLAAYNEQFFGPGTRLTVL.

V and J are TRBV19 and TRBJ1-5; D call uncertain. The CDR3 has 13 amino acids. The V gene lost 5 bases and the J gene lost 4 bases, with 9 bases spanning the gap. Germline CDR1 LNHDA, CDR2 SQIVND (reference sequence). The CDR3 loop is CASSENRNQPQHF. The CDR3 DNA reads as TGTGCCAGTAGTGAAAACAGAAATCAGCCCCAGCATTTT.

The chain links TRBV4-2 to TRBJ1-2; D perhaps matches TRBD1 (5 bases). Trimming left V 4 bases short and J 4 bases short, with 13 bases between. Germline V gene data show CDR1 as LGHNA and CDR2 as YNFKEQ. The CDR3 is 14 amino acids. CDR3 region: CASSPEDISYGYTF. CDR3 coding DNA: TGTGCCAGCAGCCCCGAGGACATCAGCTATGGCTACACCTTC.

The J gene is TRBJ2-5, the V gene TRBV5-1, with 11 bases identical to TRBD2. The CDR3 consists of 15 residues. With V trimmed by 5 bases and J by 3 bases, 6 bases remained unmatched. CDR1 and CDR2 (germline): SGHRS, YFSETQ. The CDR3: CASSWGGLAEETQYF. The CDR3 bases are TGCGCCAGCAGTTGGGGGGGACTAGCGGAAGAGACCCAGTACTTC.

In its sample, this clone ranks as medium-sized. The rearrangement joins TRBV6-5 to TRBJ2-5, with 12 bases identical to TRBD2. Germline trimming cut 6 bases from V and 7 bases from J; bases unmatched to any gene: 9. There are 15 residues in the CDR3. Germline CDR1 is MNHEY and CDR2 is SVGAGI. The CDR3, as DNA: TGTGCCAGCAGCTCTAGCGGGGGGGGACCCGGGACCCAGTACTTC. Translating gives CASSSSGGGPGTQYF.

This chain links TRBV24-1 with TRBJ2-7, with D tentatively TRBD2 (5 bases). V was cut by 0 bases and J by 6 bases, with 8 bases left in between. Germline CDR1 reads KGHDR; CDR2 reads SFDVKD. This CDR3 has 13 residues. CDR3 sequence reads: CATSDLAGIEQYF. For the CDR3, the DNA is TGTGCCACCAGTGATTTGGCCGGGATCGAGCAGTACTTC.

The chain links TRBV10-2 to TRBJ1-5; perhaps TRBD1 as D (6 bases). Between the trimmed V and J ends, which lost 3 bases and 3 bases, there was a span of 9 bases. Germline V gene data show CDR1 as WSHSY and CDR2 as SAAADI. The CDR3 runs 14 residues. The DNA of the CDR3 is TGCGCCAGCAGTGACAGGGGATACAATCAGCCCCAGCATTTT. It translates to CASSDRGYNQPQHF.

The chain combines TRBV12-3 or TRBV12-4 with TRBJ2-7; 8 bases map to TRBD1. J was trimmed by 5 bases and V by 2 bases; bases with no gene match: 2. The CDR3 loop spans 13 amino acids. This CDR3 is CASSLNRGNEQYF. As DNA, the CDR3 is TGTGCCAGCAGTTTAAACAGGGGGAACGAGCAGTACTTC.

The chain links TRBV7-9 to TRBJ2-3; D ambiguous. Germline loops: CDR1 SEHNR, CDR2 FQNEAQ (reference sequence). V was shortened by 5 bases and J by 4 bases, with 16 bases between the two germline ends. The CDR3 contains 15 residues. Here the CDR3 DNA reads TGTGCCAGCAGCCTAGTGGGCGAGCAGGCAGATACGCAGTATTTT. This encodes CASSLVGEQADTQYF.

The CDR3 DNA follows: TGTGCCAGCAGCTTAGGTCAGGGTCTTGGTTACGAGCAGTACTTC. Protein: CASSLGQGLGYEQYF. The V and J genes are TRBV7-6 and TRBJ2-7; a possible D gene is TRBD1 (5 bases). Trimming pared 1 base from V and 4 bases from J, leaving 14 bases between. Germline CDR1 SGHVS, CDR2 FNYEAQ. The CDR3 contains 15 residues.

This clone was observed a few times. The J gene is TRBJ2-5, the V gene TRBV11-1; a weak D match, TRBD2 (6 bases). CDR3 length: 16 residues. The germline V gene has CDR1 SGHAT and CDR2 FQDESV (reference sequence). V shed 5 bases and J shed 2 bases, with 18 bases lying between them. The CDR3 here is CASSGRRAATQETQYF. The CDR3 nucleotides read TGTGCCAGCAGCGGGAGGCGAGCGGCGACACAAGAGACCCAGTACTTC.

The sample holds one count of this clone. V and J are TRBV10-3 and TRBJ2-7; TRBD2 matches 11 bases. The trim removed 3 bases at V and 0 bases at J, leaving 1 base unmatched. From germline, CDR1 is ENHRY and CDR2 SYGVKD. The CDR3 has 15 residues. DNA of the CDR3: TGTGCCATCAGTGATAGCGGGAGGGCCTCCTACGAGCAGTACTTC. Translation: CAISDSGRASYEQYF.

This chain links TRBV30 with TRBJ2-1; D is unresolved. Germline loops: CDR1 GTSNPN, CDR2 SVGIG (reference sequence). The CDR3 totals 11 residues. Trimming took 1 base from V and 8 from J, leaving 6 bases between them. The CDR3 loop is CAWSASDEQFF. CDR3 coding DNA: TGTGCCTGGAGTGCTTCCGATGAGCAGTTCTTC. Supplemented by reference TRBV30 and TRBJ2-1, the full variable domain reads SQTIHQWPATLVQPVGSPLSLECTVEGTSNPNLYWYRQAAGRGLQLLFYSVGIGQISSEVPQNLSASRPQDRQFILSSKKLLLSDSGFYLCAWSASDEQFFGPGTRLTVL.

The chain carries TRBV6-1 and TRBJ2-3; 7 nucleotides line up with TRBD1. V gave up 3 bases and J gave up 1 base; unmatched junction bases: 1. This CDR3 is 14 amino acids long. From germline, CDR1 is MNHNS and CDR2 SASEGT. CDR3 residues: CASSDGTGTDTQYF. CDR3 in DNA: TGTGCCAGCAGTGATGGGACAGGCACAGATACGCAGTATTTT.

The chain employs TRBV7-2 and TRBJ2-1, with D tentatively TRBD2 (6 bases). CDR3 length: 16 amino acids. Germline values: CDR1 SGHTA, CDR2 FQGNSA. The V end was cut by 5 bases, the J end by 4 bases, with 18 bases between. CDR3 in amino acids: CASSQSDGSLYNEQFF. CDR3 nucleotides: TGTGCCAGCAGCCAAAGCGACGGGAGTTTATACAATGAGCAGTTCTTC.

This CDR3 reads CASSETGRFNYGYTF. CDR3 sequence (DNA): TGTGCCAGCAGTGAGACAGGGCGATTTAACTATGGCTACACCTTC. The rearrangement joins TRBV2 to TRBJ1-2, with 7 nucleotides matching TRBD1. With V trimmed by 3 bases and J by 1 base, 5 bases remained unmatched. The length of the CDR3 is 15 residues. Germline CDR1 reads SNHLY; CDR2 reads FYNNEI.

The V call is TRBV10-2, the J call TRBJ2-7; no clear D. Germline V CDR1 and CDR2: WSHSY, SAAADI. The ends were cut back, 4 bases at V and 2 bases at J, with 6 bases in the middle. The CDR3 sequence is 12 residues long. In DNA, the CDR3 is TGCGCCAGCAGTGCCGAGGCCTACGAGCAGTACTTC. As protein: CASSAEAYEQYF.

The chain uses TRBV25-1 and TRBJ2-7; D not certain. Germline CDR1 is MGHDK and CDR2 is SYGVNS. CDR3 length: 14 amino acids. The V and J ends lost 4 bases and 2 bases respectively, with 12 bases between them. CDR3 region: CASSAPLRPYEQYF. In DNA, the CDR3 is TGTGCCAGCAGTGCCCCCCTCCGTCCCTACGAGCAGTACTTC.

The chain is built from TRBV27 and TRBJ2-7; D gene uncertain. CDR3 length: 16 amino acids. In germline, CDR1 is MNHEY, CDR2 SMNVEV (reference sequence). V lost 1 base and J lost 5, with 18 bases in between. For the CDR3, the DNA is TGTGCCAGCAGTTTATTACTCGGTGGGCCAAGAAACGAGCAGTACTTC. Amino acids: CASSLLLGGPRNEQYF.

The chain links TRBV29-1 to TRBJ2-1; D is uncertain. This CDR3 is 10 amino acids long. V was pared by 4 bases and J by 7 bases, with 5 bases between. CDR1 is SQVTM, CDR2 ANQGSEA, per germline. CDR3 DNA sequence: TGCAGCGTTGCCGGGAATGAGCAGTTCTTC. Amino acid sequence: CSVAGNEQFF.

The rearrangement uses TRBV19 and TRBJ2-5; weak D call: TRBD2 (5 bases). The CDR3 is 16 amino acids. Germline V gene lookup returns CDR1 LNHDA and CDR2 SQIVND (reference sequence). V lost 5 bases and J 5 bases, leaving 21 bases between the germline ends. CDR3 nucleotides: TGTGCCAGTAGTCTTACCGGGAACCCCGCTCTGGAGACCCAGTACTTC. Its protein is CASSLTGNPALETQYF.